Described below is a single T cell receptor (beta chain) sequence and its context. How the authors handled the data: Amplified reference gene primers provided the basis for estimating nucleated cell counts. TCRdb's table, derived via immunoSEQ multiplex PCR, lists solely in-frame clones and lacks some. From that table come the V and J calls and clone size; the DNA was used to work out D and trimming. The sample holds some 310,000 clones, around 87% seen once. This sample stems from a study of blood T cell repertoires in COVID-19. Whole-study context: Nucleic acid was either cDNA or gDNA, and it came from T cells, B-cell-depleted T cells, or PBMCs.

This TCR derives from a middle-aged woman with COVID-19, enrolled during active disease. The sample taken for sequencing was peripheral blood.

CDR3 residues: CASSLAGVSYEQYF. As DNA, the CDR3 is TGCGCCAGCAGCTTGGCGGGGGTTTCCTACGAGCAGTACTTC. V and J are TRBV5-1 and TRBJ2-7; D is perhaps TRBD2 (6 bases). There are 14 residues in the CDR3. Trimming removed 0 bases at V and 1 base at J, with 8 bases between. Germline values: CDR1 SGHRS, CDR2 YFSETQ.